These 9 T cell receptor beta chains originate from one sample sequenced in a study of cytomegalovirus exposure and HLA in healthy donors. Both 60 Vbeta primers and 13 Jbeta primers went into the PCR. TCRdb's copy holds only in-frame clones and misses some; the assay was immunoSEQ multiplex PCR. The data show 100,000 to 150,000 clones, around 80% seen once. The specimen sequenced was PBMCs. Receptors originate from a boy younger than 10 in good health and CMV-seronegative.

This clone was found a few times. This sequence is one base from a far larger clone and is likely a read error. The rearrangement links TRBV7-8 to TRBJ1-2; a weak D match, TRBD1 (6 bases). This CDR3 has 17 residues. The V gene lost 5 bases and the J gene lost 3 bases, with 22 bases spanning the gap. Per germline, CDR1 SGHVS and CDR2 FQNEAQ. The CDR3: CASSANREFRLDYGYTF. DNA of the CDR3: TGTGCCAGCAGCGCCAACAGGGAATTCCGGTTGGACTATGGCTACACCTTC. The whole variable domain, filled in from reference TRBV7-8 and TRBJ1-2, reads GAGVSQSPRYKVAKRGQDVALRCDPISGHVSLFWYQQALGQGPEFLTYFQNEAQLDKSGLPSDRFFAERPEGSVSTLKIQRTQQEDSAVYLCASSANREFRLDYGYTFGSGTRLTVV.

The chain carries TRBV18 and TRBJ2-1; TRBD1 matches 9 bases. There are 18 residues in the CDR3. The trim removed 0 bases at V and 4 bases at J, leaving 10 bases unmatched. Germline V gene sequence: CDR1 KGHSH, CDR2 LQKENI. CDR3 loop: CASSPPGSGTGNYNEQFF. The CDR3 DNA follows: TGTGCCAGCTCACCACCGGGGTCCGGGACAGGGAATTACAATGAGCAGTTCTTC.

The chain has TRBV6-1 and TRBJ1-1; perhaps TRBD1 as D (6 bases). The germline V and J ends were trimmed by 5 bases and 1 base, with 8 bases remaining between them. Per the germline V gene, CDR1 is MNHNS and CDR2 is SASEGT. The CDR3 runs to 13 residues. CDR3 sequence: CASSRTENTEAFF. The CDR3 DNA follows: TGTGCCAGCAGTAGGACAGAGAACACTGAAGCTTTCTTT.

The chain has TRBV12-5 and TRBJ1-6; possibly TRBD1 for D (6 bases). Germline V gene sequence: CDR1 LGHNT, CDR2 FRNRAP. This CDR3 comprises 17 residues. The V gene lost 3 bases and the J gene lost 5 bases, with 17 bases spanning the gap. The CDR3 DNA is TGTGCTAGTGGTTTTGGTATGCAGGACAGCAATAATTCACCCCTCCACTTT. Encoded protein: CASGFGMQDSNNSPLHF.

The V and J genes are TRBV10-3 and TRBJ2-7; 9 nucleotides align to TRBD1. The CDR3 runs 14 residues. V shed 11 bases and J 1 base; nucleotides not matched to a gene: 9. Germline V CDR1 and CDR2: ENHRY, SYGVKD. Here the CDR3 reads CALRQGGESYEQYF. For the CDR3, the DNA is TGTGCCCTGCGACAGGGGGGGGAATCCTACGAGCAGTACTTC.

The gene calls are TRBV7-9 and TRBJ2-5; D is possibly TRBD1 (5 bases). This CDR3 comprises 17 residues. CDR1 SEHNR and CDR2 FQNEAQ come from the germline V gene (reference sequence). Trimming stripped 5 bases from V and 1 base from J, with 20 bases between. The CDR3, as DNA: TGTGCCAGCAGCCCGATGGTCTCTAGACAGATCCAAGAGACCCAGTACTTC. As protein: CASSPMVSRQIQETQYF.

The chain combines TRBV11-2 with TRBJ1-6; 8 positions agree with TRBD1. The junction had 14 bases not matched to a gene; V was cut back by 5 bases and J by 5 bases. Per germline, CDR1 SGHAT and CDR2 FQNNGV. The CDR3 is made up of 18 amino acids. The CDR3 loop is CASSPPLRTGKDNSPLHF. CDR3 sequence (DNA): TGTGCCAGCAGCCCTCCCTTGCGGACAGGGAAAGATAATTCACCCCTCCACTTT.

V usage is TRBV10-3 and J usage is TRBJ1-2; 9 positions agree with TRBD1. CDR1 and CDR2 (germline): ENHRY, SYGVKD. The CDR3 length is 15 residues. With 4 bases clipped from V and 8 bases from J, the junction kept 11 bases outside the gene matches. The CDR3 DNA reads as TGTGCCATCAGTGGTCGGGACAGGGATATAGAAGGCTACACCTTC. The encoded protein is CAISGRDRDIEGYTF.

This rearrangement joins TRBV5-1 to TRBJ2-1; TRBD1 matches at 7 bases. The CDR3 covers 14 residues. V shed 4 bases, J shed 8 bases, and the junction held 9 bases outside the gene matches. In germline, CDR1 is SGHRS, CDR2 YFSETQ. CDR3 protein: CASSDIRGTHEQFF. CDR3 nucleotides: TGCGCCAGCAGCGATATCAGGGGGACACATGAGCAGTTCTTC.